The 8 T cell receptor beta chains below come from one sample, sequenced in a study of tumor-infiltrating lymphocytes in primary liver carcinoma. Investigators took RNA and DNA out together from roughly 21-30 mg of unsorted bulk tissue. TCR beta cDNA was reverse-transcribed from around 0.55 ug of total RNA. The reaction used a constant-region primer and ProtoScript II reverse transcriptase. Researchers made the TCR beta libraries by running three nested multiplex PCR rounds with slightly modified ARM-PCR. For approximately 10 cycles apiece, the opening two PCR rounds ran with TRBV1-TRBV30 forward primers and a C-beta reverse primer. TCRdb analysed the multiplex PCR reads with MiXCR anew, one entry per CDR3 protein. The sample lists approximately 60,000 distinct CDR3 sequences; around 64% were seen once. The sequencing input was liver tumor tissue from sampling region 2. Indicated subset: tumor region T2, inferior pole. The receptors derive from a man between 35 and 55 years old with primary liver carcinoma and hepatitis B virus infection.

The chain joins TRBV5-1 to TRBJ2-2; 9 nucleotides match TRBD1. Germline loops: CDR1 SGHRS, CDR2 YFSETQ. This CDR3 region has 18 residues. V lost 5 bases and J lost 5; bases outside the gene matches: 16. The CDR3 sequence: CASSFGRRRDRDTGELFF. Here the CDR3 DNA reads TGCGCCAGCAGTTTCGGAAGAAGAAGGGACAGGGATACCGGGGAGCTGTTTTTT.

This clonotype was detected a few times. The CDR3 protein is CASWGSGGANEQFF. The CDR3 coding sequence is TGTGCCAGCTGGGGCTCAGGGGGGGCGAATGAGCAGTTCTTC. The chain is built from TRBV2 and TRBJ2-1, with D tentatively TRBD1 or TRBD2 (7 bases each). CDR3 length equals 14 residues. V shed 8 bases and J shed 7 bases, with 18 bases lying between them. CDR1 and CDR2 from the germline V gene are SNHLY and FYNNEI.

Comment on this clonotype: One end of the junction does not line up with germline, which may come from a read error. The chain joins TRBV4-1 to TRBJ2-1, with D perhaps TRBD1 (7 bases). The CDR3 covers 10 residues. Germline lookup yields CDR1 MGHRA and CDR2 YSYEKL. In DNA, the CDR3 is TGCGCCAGCAGCGCGGGACAGCATCTCTTC. This translates into CASSAGQHLF.

The gene calls are TRBV10-3 and TRBJ1-1; D may be TRBD1 (5 bases). The CDR3 has 14 residues. Germline V CDR1 and CDR2: ENHRY, SYGVKD. The CDR3 DNA follows: TGTGCTATCGGAACACAGGAACCGAACACTGAAGCTTTCTTT. It translates to CAIGTQEPNTEAFF.

Notes on this clonotype: At one end, the junction sequence differs from germline, possibly due to a read error. The CDR3 region is CVSSLYVLAGDNEQFF. In DNA, the CDR3 is TGTGTCAGCAGTTTATATGTGCTAGCGGGGGACAATGAGCAGTTCTTC. V usage is TRBV12-3 or TRBV12-4 and J usage is TRBJ2-1; 10 nucleotides match TRBD2. The CDR3 is 16 amino acids.

V is TRBV6-5 and J is TRBJ2-5; D is possibly TRBD2 (5 bases). This CDR3 spans 13 amino acids. Trimming removed 5 bases from V and 5 bases from J, with 12 bases in between. Per the germline V gene, CDR1 is MNHEY and CDR2 is SVGAGI. The CDR3 DNA reads TGTGCCAGCAGTCCTGGGAGAGGGGAGACCCAGTACTTC. This translates into CASSPGRGETQYF.

The chain employs TRBV4-2 and TRBJ2-1; D gene unclear. With the DNA end fitting TRBJ2-7 better, the J assignment may be wrong. The germline CDR1 and CDR2 sequences are LGHNA and YNFKEQ. The CDR3 has 15 residues. CDR3 residues: CASSHVSFSGYEQYF. CDR3 DNA sequence: TGTGCCAGCAGCCATGTTAGTTTTTCCGGCTATGAGCAGTACTTC.

As regards this clonotype: This is likely a read error, given that the CDR3 carries no conserved phenylalanine or tryptophan at its end. V gene TRBV6-2 or TRBV6-3 combines with J gene TRBJ2-6; 9 bases agree with TRBD1. With 2 bases clipped from V and 2 bases from J, the junction kept 4 bases outside the gene matches. Germline lookup yields CDR1 MNHEY and CDR2 SVGEGT. The CDR3 totals 17 residues. The CDR3 sequence: CASSYRQGVAGANVLTY. In nucleotides, the CDR3 is TGTGCCAGCAGTTACCGACAGGGGGTTGCTGGGGCCAACGTCCTGACTTAC.